This TCR beta chain was recorded in a study of blood T cell repertoires in COVID-19. Across the study: Specimens from acute and convalescent COVID-19 originated in the United States, Italy and Spain. PBMCs, B-cell-depleted T cells, or T cells provided the cDNA or gDNA that made up the material.

Germline V lookup: CDR1 GTSNPN, CDR2 SVGIG (reference sequence). The CDR3 is 16 residues long. The V and J ends lost 1 base and 0 bases respectively, with 13 bases between them. The protocol was immunoSEQ multiplex PCR, while the TCRdb copy is restricted to in-frame clones and leaves out a portion. The data show roughly 190,000 clones, around 80% seen once. The chain employs TRBV30 and TRBJ2-1, with a weak D call TRBD1 (6 bases). The sequenced material came from peripheral blood. The source is a young man with active or convalescent COVID-19. The CDR3 nucleotides are TGTGCCTGGAGTGCCGGACAGCTACTCTCCTACAATGAGCAGTTCTTC. Translation gives CAWSAGQLLSYNEQFF.